This passage covers 5 T cell receptor beta chains from one sample sequenced in a study of blood T cells in healthy people across ages. For the second PCR, which ran for 7 to 11 cycles, a sample-barcoded 5' primer and a J-beta primer mix were used. TCRdb used MiXCR to reprocess the 5' RACE reads, holding one entry per CDR3 protein. Among roughly 1.9 million distinct CDR3 sequences listed, roughly two fifths were seen once. Sequences were obtained from blood. The receptor source for this set is a human donor in good health.

The gene calls are TRBV6-5 and TRBJ1-1; no firm D call. Trimming took 5 bases from V and 9 from J, leaving 10 bases between them. The CDR3 has 11 amino acids. Germline assignment: CDR1 MNHEY and CDR2 SVGAGI. This chain's CDR3 is CASSLREKAFF. The CDR3 DNA sequence: TGTGCCAGCAGTCTCAGAGAAAAAGCTTTCTTT.

The gene calls are TRBV12-3 or TRBV12-4 and TRBJ1-2, with D unresolved. The CDR3 totals 15 residues. Trimming pared 6 bases from V and 0 bases from J, leaving 14 bases between. In DNA form, the CDR3 reads TGTGCCAGCAGCTGGGGAAACCCCACTAACTATGGCTACACCTTC. It encodes CASSWGNPTNYGYTF.

This clonotype was recorded a few times. The chain's CDR3 is CASSFPTSAQETQYF. The CDR3 nucleotides are TGTGCCAGCAGTTTTCCGACTAGCGCCCAAGAGACCCAGTACTTC. The chain combines TRBV7-2 with TRBJ2-5; 8 nucleotides match TRBD2. Trimming at V came to 6 bases and at J to 1 base, leaving 7 bases not matched to a gene. The CDR3 has 15 residues. Germline-derived CDR1 and CDR2 are SGHTA and FQGNSA.

This clonotype appeared a few times. This chain uses TRBV7-2 with TRBJ1-2, with unresolved D. The CDR3 contains 13 residues. The germline V gene encodes CDR1 SGHTA and CDR2 FQGNSA. V was clipped by 2 bases and J by 8 bases, with 12 bases between them. The CDR3, as DNA: TGTGCCAGCAGCTTAAGAGGGTCCGAGGGCTACACCTTC. This gives the protein CASSLRGSEGYTF.

This chain joins TRBV6-5 and TRBJ2-3, with D unresolved. This CDR3 region has 14 residues. V lost 5 bases and J 1 base, leaving 10 bases between the germline ends. Germline V gives CDR1 MNHEY, CDR2 SVGAGI. In nucleotides, the CDR3 is TGTGCCAGCAGTAGACGGTACCGCACAGATACGCAGTATTTT. Translating gives CASSRRYRTDTQYF.